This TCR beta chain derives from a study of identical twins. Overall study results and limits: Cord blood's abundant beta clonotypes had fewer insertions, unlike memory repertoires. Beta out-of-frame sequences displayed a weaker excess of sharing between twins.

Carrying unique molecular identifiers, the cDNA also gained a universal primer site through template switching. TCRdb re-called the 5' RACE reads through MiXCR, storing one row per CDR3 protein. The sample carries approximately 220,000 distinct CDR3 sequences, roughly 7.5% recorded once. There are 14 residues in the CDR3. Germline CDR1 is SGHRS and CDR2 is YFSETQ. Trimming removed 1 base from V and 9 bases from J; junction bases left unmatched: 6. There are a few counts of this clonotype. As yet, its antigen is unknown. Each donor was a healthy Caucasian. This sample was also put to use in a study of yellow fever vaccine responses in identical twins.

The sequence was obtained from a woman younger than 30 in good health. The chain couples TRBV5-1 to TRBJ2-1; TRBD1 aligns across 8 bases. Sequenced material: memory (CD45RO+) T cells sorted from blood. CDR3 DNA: TGCGCCAGCAGCTTGTCACAGGGGGTAGGTGAGCAGTTCTTC. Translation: CASSLSQGVGEQFF.